The sequence of this T cell receptor (beta chain) was determined in a study of cytomegalovirus exposure and HLA in healthy donors. Primers for the PCR totalled 60 Vbeta and 13 Jbeta. Assay used: immunoSEQ multiplex PCR; TCRdb lists only in-frame clones, some missing. The table records roughly 100,000 clones, around 82% of them present only once. CDR3 length equals 16 residues. Losses at the gene ends were 0 bases for V and 7 bases for J; bases not matched to a gene: 7. CDR1 is MGHRA and CDR2 is YSYEKL in the germline V gene. With respect to this clone: Its antigen remains unidentified.

General study findings and limits: Reports state that TCR beta sequences accurately predicted most subjects' HLA-A and HLA-B alleles. As was reported, the classifier diagnosed cytomegalovirus status with high specificity and sensitivity. Several top significant clusters appeared, in a later analysis, to be linked to common viral pathogens.

The sample comprised PBMCs. This sequence was found in a woman aged 40 to 50 in good health and CMV-seronegative. The chain combines TRBV4-1 with TRBJ1-5, with 9 bases identical to TRBD1. The CDR3 nucleotides read TGCGCCAGCAGCCAAGAGGTGGGGACAGGGCGGCAGCCCCAGCATTTT. Its translation: CASSQEVGTGRQPQHF.